Sequencing of this T cell receptor (beta chain) was carried out in a study of sequential checkpoint blockade in melanoma. Sequencing used immunoSEQ multiplex PCR; TCRdb keeps in-frame clones, though not all of them. The data hold about 11,000 clones, with about four fifths observed a single time. The treatment: randomized to nivolumab then ipilimumab (arm A) or the reverse (arm B). Live CD3+CD8+ CD19− CD56− cells were sorted from PBMCs. V shed 4 bases and J shed 0 bases, with 7 bases lying between them. The V gene's germline CDR1 is SGHNT and CDR2 YENEEA. This CDR3 comprises 13 residues. The chain is built from TRBV11-3 and TRBJ2-7; D is uncertain. The sample consisted of CD8+ T cells sorted from blood (inferred from file names), taken from a patient given nivolumab and ipilimumab in sequence. The receptor comes from a human donor with melanoma. The chain's CDR3 is CASSSQSSYEQYF. Written as DNA, the CDR3 is TGTGCCAGCAGCTCACAGAGCTCCTACGAGCAGTACTTC.